The sequence of this T cell receptor beta chain was determined in a study of cytomegalovirus exposure and HLA in healthy donors. Study-wide background: Of all 400 or so donors who were genotyped, 81% belonged to the Caucasian-associated ancestry cluster. Findings and caveats of the study: A later analysis found most CMV-associated TCR beta chains apparently HLA-restricted. Presence/absence analyses assumed roughly uniform sequencing depth across donors, which may not hold. Most observed TCR sequences were rare, whereas some public TCRs were detected in many donors.

The PCR made use of 60 Vbeta and 13 Jbeta primers. TCRdb's table, derived via immunoSEQ multiplex PCR, lists solely in-frame clones and lacks some. The table for this sample gives approximately 200,000 clones. The CDR3 runs to 12 residues. The V gene's germline CDR1 is MNHEY and CDR2 SMNVEV (reference sequence). Trimming left V 8 bases short and J 6 bases short, with 10 bases between. In regard to this clone: Its cognate antigen is unknown.

The TCR originated in a boy between 10 and 17 years old in good health and CMV-seronegative. The chain carries TRBV27 and TRBJ2-2, with D maybe TRBD2 (5 bases). Sequencing was performed on PBMCs. Here the CDR3 reads CASRPGAGELFF. CDR3 in DNA: TGTGCCAGCCGCCCCGGGGCCGGGGAGCTGTTTTTT.